The 27 T cell receptor beta chains below come from one sample, sequenced in a study of PD-1 blockade in mismatch repair-deficient tumors. The data were produced by immunoSEQ multiplex PCR, yet TCRdb's version contains in-frame clones alone and is incomplete. The sample yields some 85,000 clones, around 80% seen once. The sample was peripheral blood, taken 44 weeks after starting pembrolizumab. These receptors were collected from an adult with mismatch repair-deficient cancer.

The V gene is TRBV27, the J gene TRBJ1-2; no clear D gene. V gave up 2 bases and J gave up 8 bases, with 12 bases separating them. Germline CDR1 reads MNHEY; CDR2 reads SMNVEV (reference sequence). The CDR3 sequence is 13 residues long. In nucleotides, the CDR3 is TGTGCCAGCAGTTTAATGCGCGAGTCGGGCTACACCTTC. Its protein is CASSLMRESGYTF.

The V and J genes are TRBV19 and TRBJ2-1; 10 positions match TRBD2. V shed 5 bases, J shed 7 bases, and the junction held 5 bases outside the gene matches. Per the germline V gene, CDR1 is LNHDA and CDR2 is SQIVND (reference sequence). This CDR3 comprises 14 residues. Here the CDR3 reads CASSAGLAENEQFF. The CDR3 DNA is TGTGCCAGTAGTGCTGGACTAGCGGAAAATGAGCAGTTCTTC.

The DNA for the CDR3 is TGTGCCAGCAGTGCGGGACTAGTAGACATTCAGTACTTC. Translating gives CASSAGLVDIQYF. The chain uses TRBV27 and TRBJ2-4, with TRBD2 matching over 8 bases. V trimming: 5 bases; J trimming: 8 bases; junction bases outside the gene matches: 5. CDR1 MNHEY and CDR2 SMNVEV come from the germline V gene (reference sequence). This CDR3 contains 13 residues.

The gene calls are TRBV11-2 and TRBJ2-1, with TRBD2 matching 7 bases. Germline V gene data show CDR1 as SGHAT and CDR2 as FQNNGV. V shed 2 bases, J shed 3 bases, and the junction held 4 bases outside the gene matches. The CDR3 spans 15 residues. The CDR3 region is CASSLRSGNYNEQFF. CDR3 coding DNA: TGTGCCAGCAGCTTAAGAAGCGGGAACTACAATGAGCAGTTCTTC. Combining the CDR3 with reference TRBV11-2 and TRBJ2-1 gives the whole variable domain EAGVAQSPRYKIIEKRQSVAFWCNPISGHATLYWYQQILGQGPKLLIQFQNNGVVDDSQLPKDRFSAERLKGVDSTLKIQPAKLEDSAVYLCASSLRSGNYNEQFFGPGTRLTVL.

The V call is TRBV11-3, the J call TRBJ1-2; 7 positions agree with TRBD1. Germline CDR1 is SGHNT and CDR2 is YENEEA. The CDR3 is made up of 14 amino acids. The V gene end was trimmed by 4 bases and the J gene end by 4 bases; junction bases not matched to a gene: 6. CDR3 amino acids: CASSSGTDSYGYTF. The CDR3 DNA is TGTGCCAGCAGCTCAGGGACAGACTCCTATGGCTACACCTTC.

J is TRBJ2-5 and V is TRBV5-6; D remains unclear. Germline V CDR1 and CDR2: SGHDT, YYEEEE. The CDR3 contains 13 residues. V was trimmed by 1 base and J by 2 bases, leaving 6 bases between them. This CDR3 is CASSLMEQETQYF. In nucleotides, the CDR3 is TGTGCCAGCAGCTTGATGGAACAAGAGACCCAGTACTTC.

This clone has only one observation. CDR3 sequence reads: CASSRDSRAEAFF. The CDR3 DNA sequence: TGTGCCAGCAGTAGGGACAGTAGGGCTGAAGCTTTCTTT. The gene calls are TRBV6-5 and TRBJ1-1; the match to TRBD1 covers 7 bases. The V and J ends lost 5 bases and 6 bases, in that order; junction bases with no gene match: 6. Germline assignment: CDR1 MNHEY and CDR2 SVGAGI. The CDR3 is 13 residues long.

V is TRBV30 and J is TRBJ2-7, with D possibly TRBD1 on 6 matching bases. CDR1 is GTSNPN, CDR2 SVGIG, per germline (reference sequence). This CDR3 spans 12 amino acids. V was pared by 2 bases and J by 5 bases, with 10 bases between. CDR3 sequence (DNA): TGTGCCTGGAGTTACAGGGACCACGAGCAGTACTTC. Translated: CAWSYRDHEQYF.

V usage is TRBV7-2 and J usage is TRBJ2-3; 12 bases are a match to TRBD2. The germline gives CDR1 SGHTA, CDR2 FQGNSA. The CDR3 runs to 17 residues. The V and J ends lost 6 bases and 4 bases, in that order; junction bases with no gene match: 11. CDR3: CASRSGTSGLAADTQYF. The DNA of the CDR3 is TGTGCCAGCAGGTCCGGGACTAGCGGGCTGGCGGCAGATACGCAGTATTTT.

The chain combines TRBV7-2 with TRBJ1-5; possibly TRBD1 for D (5 bases). The germline V gene encodes CDR1 SGHTA and CDR2 FQGNSA. V lost 5 bases and J 1 base, leaving 9 bases between the germline ends. This CDR3 region has 14 residues. CDR3 protein: CASSQGLSNQPQHF. The CDR3 bases are TGTGCCAGCAGCCAGGGACTGAGCAATCAGCCCCAGCATTTT. Using reference TRBV7-2 and TRBJ1-5 for the parts outside the CDR3, the full variable domain is GAGVSQSPSNKVTEKGKDVELRCDPISGHTALYWYRQSLGQGLEFLIYFQGNSAPDKSGLPSDRFSAERTGGSVSTLTIQRTQQEDSAVYLCASSQGLSNQPQHFGDGTRLSIL.

V usage is TRBV5-1 and J usage is TRBJ2-7, with 11 bases aligning to TRBD2. Looked up from germline, CDR1 is SGHRS and CDR2 is YFSETQ. CDR3 length equals 16 residues. V was clipped by 4 bases and J by 6 bases; unmatched bases: 12. The CDR3 reads CASSPQLAGGPGEQYF. Written as DNA, the CDR3 is TGCGCCAGCAGCCCCCAATTAGCGGGAGGGCCGGGCGAGCAGTACTTC.

V is TRBV7-6 and J is TRBJ1-3; D call uncertain. Germline-derived CDR1 and CDR2 are SGHVS and FNYEAQ. The CDR3 is 16 residues long. Trimming left V 4 bases short and J 0 bases short, with 13 bases between. The CDR3 region has the DNA TGTGCCAGCAGCTCAATGACTCCTCACTCTGGAAACACCATATATTTT. Protein sequence: CASSSMTPHSGNTIYF.

Only a few counts were recorded for this clone. This sequence joins TRBV6-1 and TRBJ2-1; 9 nucleotides line up with TRBD2. The CDR3 has 15 amino acids. V lost 2 bases and J lost 2; bases outside the gene matches: 1. The germline CDR1 and CDR2 sequences are MNHNS and SASEGT. The CDR3 loop is CASSETSGPYNEQFF. The CDR3 DNA sequence: TGTGCCAGCAGTGAAACTAGCGGGCCCTACAATGAGCAGTTCTTC.

V is TRBV7-2 and J is TRBJ1-2; 7 bases line up with TRBD1. CDR3 length equals 15 residues. Per germline, CDR1 SGHTA and CDR2 FQGNSA. V lost 2 bases, J lost 8 bases, and 11 bases stayed unmatched. DNA for the CDR3: TGTGCCAGCAGCTTACCGGGGGGACAGCTAGAGGGCTACACCTTC. Translating it yields CASSLPGGQLEGYTF. The whole variable domain, remainder taken from reference TRBV7-2 and TRBJ1-2, is GAGVSQSPSNKVTEKGKDVELRCDPISGHTALYWYRQSLGQGLEFLIYFQGNSAPDKSGLPSDRFSAERTGGSVSTLTIQRTQQEDSAVYLCASSLPGGQLEGYTFGSGTRLTVV.

This chain connects TRBV30 to TRBJ1-5; D uncertain. This CDR3 comprises 14 residues. V shed 2 bases and J shed 4 bases, with 12 bases lying between them. Germline loops: CDR1 GTSNPN, CDR2 SVGIG (reference sequence). Here the CDR3 DNA reads TGTGCCTGGAGTCTTGCCGGCGGGAATCAGCCCCAGCATTTT. Residues: CAWSLAGGNQPQHF. The variable domain in full, with the rest retrieved from reference TRBV30 and TRBJ1-5, is SQTIHQWPATLVQPVGSPLSLECTVEGTSNPNLYWYRQAAGRGLQLLFYSVGIGQISSEVPQNLSASRPQDRQFILSSKKLLLSDSGFYLCAWSLAGGNQPQHFGDGTRLSIL.

The chain combines TRBV29-1 with TRBJ2-5; TRBD2 matches at 7 bases. The J segment lost 4 bases and the V segment lost 2 bases, leaving 10 bases of the junction unmatched. This CDR3 has 15 amino acids. CDR1 and CDR2 (germline): SQVTM, ANQGSEA. CDR3 sequence reads: CSVELWAGVGETQYF. The CDR3 coding sequence is TGCAGCGTTGAACTCTGGGCGGGAGTTGGAGAGACCCAGTACTTC.

V is TRBV4-2 and J is TRBJ1-2; D gene unclear. V lost 0 bases and J 4 bases, leaving 12 bases between the germline ends. CDR3 length: 15 amino acids. The germline V gene encodes CDR1 LGHNA and CDR2 YNFKEQ. The CDR3 DNA follows: TGTGCCAGCAGCCAAGATTCGGGCCTGAGCTATGGCTACACCTTC. Amino acids: CASSQDSGLSYGYTF.

The rearrangement uses TRBV19 and TRBJ1-2; 9 bases align to TRBD1. The CDR3 is 12 residues long. The V and J ends lost 9 bases and 9 bases, in that order; junction bases with no gene match: 8. Per germline, CDR1 LNHDA and CDR2 SQIVND (reference sequence). In DNA form, the CDR3 reads TGTGCCAGCGGGGGACAGGGTCATAGCTACACCTTC. Its translation is CASGGQGHSYTF.

A single count supports this clone. The chain links TRBV5-4 to TRBJ1-2, with D maybe TRBD1 (6 bases). CDR3 length equals 14 residues. Germline V lookup: CDR1 SGHNT, CDR2 YYREEE (reference sequence). Between the trimmed V and J ends, which lost 6 bases and 3 bases, there was a span of 15 bases. The CDR3 protein is CASIHGGRDYGYTF. The CDR3 nucleotides are TGTGCCAGCATCCACGGGGGGCGGGACTATGGCTACACCTTC.

This clone was detected a few times. This sequence joins TRBV9 and TRBJ2-2; 9 bases are a match to TRBD2. The germline gives CDR1 SGDLS, CDR2 YYNGEE. The CDR3 contains 16 residues. V lost 5 bases, J lost 4 bases, and 9 bases stayed unmatched. Here the CDR3 DNA reads TGTGCCAGCAGTCTTCATAGCGGGAGCGTCACCGGGGAGCTGTTTTTT. This translates into CASSLHSGSVTGELFF.

This chain joins TRBV4-3 and TRBJ1-2, with D hard to call. Looked up from germline, CDR1 is LGHNA and CDR2 is YSLEER. V was clipped by 0 bases and J by 4 bases, with 12 bases between them. There are 15 residues in the CDR3. This CDR3 is CASSQDDRAIYGYTF. In nucleotides, the CDR3 is TGCGCCAGCAGCCAAGATGATAGGGCCATCTATGGCTACACCTTC.

The chain employs TRBV7-9 and TRBJ2-7; D not certain. The CDR3 spans 14 residues. CDR1 is SEHNR, CDR2 FQNEAQ, per germline (reference sequence). Trimming pared 6 bases from V and 2 bases from J, leaving 14 bases between. The CDR3 is CASSPDVSAYEQYF. CDR3 DNA: TGTGCCAGCAGTCCGGACGTTTCGGCCTACGAGCAGTACTTC.

The chain joins TRBV5-6 to TRBJ1-1; 7 nucleotides match TRBD1. CDR1 SGHDT and CDR2 YYEEEE come from the germline V gene. This CDR3 comprises 12 residues. Unmatched junction bases numbered 1, after V lost 0 bases and J lost 8 bases. CDR3 loop: CASSLGTGEAFF. The CDR3 DNA follows: TGTGCCAGCAGCTTGGGGACAGGAGAAGCTTTCTTT.

V and J are TRBV11-3 and TRBJ2-7, with 12 bases matching TRBD2. The V segment lost 4 bases and the J segment 0 bases; nucleotides outside the gene matches: 10. The germline V gene encodes CDR1 SGHNT and CDR2 YENEEA. The CDR3 is 18 amino acids. As DNA, the CDR3 is TGTGCCAGCAGCTCCGGGACTAGCGGGTCTCCCAGCTCCTACGAGCAGTACTTC. The encoded protein is CASSSGTSGSPSSYEQYF. Together with reference TRBV11-3 and TRBJ2-7, the CDR3 gives the full variable domain: EAGVVQSPRYKIIEKKQPVAFWCNPISGHNTLYWYLQNLGQGPELLIRYENEEAVDDSQLPKDRFSAERLKGVDSTLKIQPAELGDSAVYLCASSSGTSGSPSSYEQYFGPGTRLTVT.

The chain employs TRBV10-3 and TRBJ1-2; D may be TRBD1 (6 bases). Germline CDR1 and CDR2: ENHRY and SYGVKD. The CDR3 is 15 residues long. Trimming cost V 3 bases and J 0 bases, with 11 bases left between them. The CDR3 region has the DNA TGTGCCATCAGTGATAGGACAGCTGCTAACTATGGCTACACCTTC. Encoded protein: CAISDRTAANYGYTF.

The V gene is TRBV7-3, the J gene TRBJ2-3, with TRBD2 matching over 13 bases. V lost 4 bases, J lost 4 bases, and 5 bases stayed unmatched. This CDR3 spans 16 amino acids. Germline loops: CDR1 SGHTA, CDR2 FQGTGA. The chain's CDR3 is CASSWTSGSSADTQYF. The CDR3 bases are TGTGCCAGCAGCTGGACTAGCGGGAGTAGCGCAGATACGCAGTATTTT.

V and J are TRBV6-1 and TRBJ2-7, with D perhaps matching TRBD1 or TRBD2 (5 bases each). CDR3 size: 16 residues. CDR1 and CDR2 from the germline V gene are MNHNS and SASEGT. Trimming shortened V by 3 bases and J by 3 bases, and 18 bases separated the two germline ends. CDR3 nucleotides: TGTGCCAGCAGTGAGTCGGGACGGATGCCCTACTACGAGCAGTACTTC. Amino acid sequence: CASSESGRMPYYEQYF.